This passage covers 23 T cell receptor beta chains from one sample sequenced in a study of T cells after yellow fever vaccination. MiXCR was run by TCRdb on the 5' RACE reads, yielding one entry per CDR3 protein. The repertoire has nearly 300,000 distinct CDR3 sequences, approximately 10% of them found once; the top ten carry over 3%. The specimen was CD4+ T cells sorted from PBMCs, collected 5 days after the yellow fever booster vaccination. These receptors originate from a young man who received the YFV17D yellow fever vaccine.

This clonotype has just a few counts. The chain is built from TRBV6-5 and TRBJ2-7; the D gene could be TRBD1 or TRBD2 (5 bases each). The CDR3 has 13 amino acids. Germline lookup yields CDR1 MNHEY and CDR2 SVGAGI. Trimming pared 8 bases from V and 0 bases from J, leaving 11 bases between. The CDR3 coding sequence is TGTGCCAGCCGAGCGGACAACTCCTACGAGCAGTACGTC. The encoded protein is CASRADNSYEQYV.

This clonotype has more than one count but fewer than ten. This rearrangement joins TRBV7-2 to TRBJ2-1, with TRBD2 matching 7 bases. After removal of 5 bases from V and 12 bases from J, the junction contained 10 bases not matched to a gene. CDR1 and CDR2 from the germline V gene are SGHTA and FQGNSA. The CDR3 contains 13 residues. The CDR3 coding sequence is TGTGCCAGCAGCCTGGGAGGGGATTTTCGGCAGTTCTTC. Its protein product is CASSLGGDFRQFF.

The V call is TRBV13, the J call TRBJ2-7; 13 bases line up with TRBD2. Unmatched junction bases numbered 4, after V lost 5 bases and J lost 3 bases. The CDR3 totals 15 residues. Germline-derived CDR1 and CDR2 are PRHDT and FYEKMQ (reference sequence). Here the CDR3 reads CASSPGTSGDYEQYV. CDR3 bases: TGTGCCAGCAGCCCGGGGACTAGCGGGGACTACGAGCAGTACGTC.

The CDR3 sequence is CASSRGVHTDTQYF. The CDR3 nucleotides read TGTGCCAGCAGCCGAGGGGTTCACACAGATACGCAGTATTTT. The genes are TRBV14 and TRBJ2-3; D possibly matches TRBD1 or TRBD2 (5 bases each). Trimming pared 4 bases from V and 2 bases from J, leaving 10 bases between. Per germline, CDR1 SGHDN and CDR2 FVKESK. There are 14 residues in the CDR3.

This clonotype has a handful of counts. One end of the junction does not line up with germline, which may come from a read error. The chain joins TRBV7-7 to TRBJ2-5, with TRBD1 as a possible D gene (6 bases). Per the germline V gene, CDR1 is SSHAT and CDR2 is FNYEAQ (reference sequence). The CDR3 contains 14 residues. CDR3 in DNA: TGTGCTAGCAGCTCGAGGACAGACCAAGAGACCCAGTACTTC. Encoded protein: CASSSRTDQETQYF.

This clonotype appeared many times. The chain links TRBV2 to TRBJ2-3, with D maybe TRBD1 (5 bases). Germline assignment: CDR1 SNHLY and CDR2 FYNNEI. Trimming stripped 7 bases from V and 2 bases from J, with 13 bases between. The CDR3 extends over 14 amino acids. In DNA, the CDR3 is TGTGCCAGCAACCTCGGACAAGACACAGATACGCAGTATTTT. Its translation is CASNLGQDTDTQYF.

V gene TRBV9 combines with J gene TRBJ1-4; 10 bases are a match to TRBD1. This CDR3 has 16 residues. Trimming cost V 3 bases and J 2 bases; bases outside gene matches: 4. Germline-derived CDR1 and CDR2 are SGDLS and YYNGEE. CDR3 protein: CASSGRTGGTNEKLFF. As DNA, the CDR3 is TGTGCCAGCAGCGGCCGGACAGGGGGTACTAATGAAAAACTGTTTTTT.

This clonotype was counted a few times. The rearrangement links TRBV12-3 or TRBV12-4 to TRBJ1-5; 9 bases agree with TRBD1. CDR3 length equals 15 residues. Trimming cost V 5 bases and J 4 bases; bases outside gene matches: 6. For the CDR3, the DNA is TGTGCCAGCAGTGTCGACAGGGGGAATAATCAGCCCCAGCATTTT. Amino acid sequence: CASSVDRGNNQPQHF.

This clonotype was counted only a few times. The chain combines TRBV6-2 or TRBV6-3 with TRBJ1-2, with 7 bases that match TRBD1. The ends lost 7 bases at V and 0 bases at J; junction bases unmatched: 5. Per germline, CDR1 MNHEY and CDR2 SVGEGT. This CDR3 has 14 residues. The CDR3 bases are TGTGCCAGCACTGACAGGGCAGCTAACTATGGCTACACCTTC. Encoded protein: CASTDRAANYGYTF.

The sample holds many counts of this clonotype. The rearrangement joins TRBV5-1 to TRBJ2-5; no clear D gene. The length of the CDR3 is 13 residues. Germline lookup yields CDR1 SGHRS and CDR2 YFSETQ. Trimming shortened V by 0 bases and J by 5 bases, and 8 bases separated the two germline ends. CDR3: CASSLGVLETQYF. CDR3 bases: TGCGCCAGCAGCTTGGGGGTTTTGGAGACCCAGTACTTC.

CDR3 DNA: TGTGCCATCAGTGAGGGGGAGACCCAGTACTTC. Translating gives CAISEGETQYF. V and J are TRBV10-3 and TRBJ2-5; D gene unclear. The germline V gene encodes CDR1 ENHRY and CDR2 SYGVKD. This CDR3 region has 11 residues. Trimming shortened V by 2 bases and J by 5 bases, and 3 bases separated the two germline ends.

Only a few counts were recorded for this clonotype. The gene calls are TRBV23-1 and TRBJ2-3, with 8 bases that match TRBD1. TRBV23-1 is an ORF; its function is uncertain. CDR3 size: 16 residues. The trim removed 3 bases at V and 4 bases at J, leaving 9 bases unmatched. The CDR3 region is CASSQSDRVQADTQYF. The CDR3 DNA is TGCGCCAGCAGTCAGTCGGACAGGGTCCAGGCAGATACGCAGTATTTT.

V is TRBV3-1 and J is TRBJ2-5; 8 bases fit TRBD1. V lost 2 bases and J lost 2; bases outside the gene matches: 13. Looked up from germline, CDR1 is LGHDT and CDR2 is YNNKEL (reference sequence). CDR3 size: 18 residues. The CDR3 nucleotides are TGTGCCAGCAGCCAAAGGACAGGGTCCACGGGGTGGCAAGAGACCCAGTACTTC. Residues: CASSQRTGSTGWQETQYF.

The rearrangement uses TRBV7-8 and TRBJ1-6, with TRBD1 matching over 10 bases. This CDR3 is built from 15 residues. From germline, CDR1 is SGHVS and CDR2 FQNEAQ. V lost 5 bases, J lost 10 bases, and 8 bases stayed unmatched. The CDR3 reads CASSPRGTGDSPLHF. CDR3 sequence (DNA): TGTGCCAGCAGCCCAAGGGGGACAGGGGACTCACCCCTCCACTTT.

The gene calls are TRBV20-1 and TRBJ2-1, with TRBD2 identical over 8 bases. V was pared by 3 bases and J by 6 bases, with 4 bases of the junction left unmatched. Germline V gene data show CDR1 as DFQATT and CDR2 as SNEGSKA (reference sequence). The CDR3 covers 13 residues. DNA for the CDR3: TGCAGTGCTAGGGGCGGGGGGTTCAATGAGCAGTTCTTC. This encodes CSARGGGFNEQFF.

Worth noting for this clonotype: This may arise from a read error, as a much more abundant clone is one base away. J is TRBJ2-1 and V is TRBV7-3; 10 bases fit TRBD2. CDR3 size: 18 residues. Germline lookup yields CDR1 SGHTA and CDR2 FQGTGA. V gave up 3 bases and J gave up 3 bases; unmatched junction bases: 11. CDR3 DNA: TGTGCCAGCAGCTTGGGGACTAGCGTGATGAGCTTCTACAATGAGCAGTTCTTC. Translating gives CASSLGTSVMSFYNEQFF.

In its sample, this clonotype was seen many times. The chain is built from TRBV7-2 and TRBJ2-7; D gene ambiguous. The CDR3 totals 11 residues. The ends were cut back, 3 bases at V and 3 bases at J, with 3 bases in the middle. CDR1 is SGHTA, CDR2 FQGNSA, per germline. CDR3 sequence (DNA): TGTGCCAGCAGCTTTCTCTACGAGCAGTACTTC. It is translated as CASSFLYEQYF.

The CDR3 DNA follows: TGTGCCAGCAGTTTTAGGGGGACCACAGATACGCAGTATTTT. Encoded protein: CASSFRGTTDTQYF. The rearrangement uses TRBV27 and TRBJ2-3; TRBD1 might be the D (6 bases). Germline CDR1 and CDR2: MNHEY and SMNVEV (reference sequence). The CDR3 covers 14 residues. The germline V and J ends were trimmed by 3 bases and 2 bases, with 9 bases remaining between them.

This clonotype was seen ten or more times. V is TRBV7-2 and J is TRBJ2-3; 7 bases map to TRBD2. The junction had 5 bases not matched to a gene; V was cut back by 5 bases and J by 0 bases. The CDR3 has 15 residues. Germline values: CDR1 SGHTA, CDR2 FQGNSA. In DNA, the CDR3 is TGTGCCAGCAGCCGACAAGCGGGGAGCACAGATACGCAGTATTTT. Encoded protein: CASSRQAGSTDTQYF.

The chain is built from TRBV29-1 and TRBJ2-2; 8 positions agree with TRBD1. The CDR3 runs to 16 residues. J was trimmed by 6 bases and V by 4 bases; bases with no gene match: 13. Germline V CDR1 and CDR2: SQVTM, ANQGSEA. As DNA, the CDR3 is TGCAGCGTTGGAACGAGACAGGGGACAAGTGCCGGGGAGCTGTTTTTT. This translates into CSVGTRQGTSAGELFF.

In DNA, the CDR3 is TGCGCCAGCAGCTTGGACAGGGACAGGGAGCTGTTTTTT. This codes for CASSLDRDRELFF. The gene calls are TRBV5-1 and TRBJ2-2; tentative D call: TRBD1 (6 bases). Germline values: CDR1 SGHRS, CDR2 YFSETQ. The CDR3 covers 13 residues. The V end lost 0 bases, the J end lost 9 bases, and 9 bases lay between the germline ends.

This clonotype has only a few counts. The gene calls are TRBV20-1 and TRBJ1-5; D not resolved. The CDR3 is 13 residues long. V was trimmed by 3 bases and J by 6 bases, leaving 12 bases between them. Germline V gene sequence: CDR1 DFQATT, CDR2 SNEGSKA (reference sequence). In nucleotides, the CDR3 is TGCAGTGCTAGTTTGGGTCGGATTCAGCCCCAGCATTTT. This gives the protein CSASLGRIQPQHF.

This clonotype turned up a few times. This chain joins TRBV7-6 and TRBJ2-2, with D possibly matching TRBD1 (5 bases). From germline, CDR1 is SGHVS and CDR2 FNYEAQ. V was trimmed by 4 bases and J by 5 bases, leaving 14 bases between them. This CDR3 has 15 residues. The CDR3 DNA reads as TGTGCCAGCAGCTCACTCAGGGTTGGGACCGGGGAGCTGTTTTTT. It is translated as CASSSLRVGTGELFF.